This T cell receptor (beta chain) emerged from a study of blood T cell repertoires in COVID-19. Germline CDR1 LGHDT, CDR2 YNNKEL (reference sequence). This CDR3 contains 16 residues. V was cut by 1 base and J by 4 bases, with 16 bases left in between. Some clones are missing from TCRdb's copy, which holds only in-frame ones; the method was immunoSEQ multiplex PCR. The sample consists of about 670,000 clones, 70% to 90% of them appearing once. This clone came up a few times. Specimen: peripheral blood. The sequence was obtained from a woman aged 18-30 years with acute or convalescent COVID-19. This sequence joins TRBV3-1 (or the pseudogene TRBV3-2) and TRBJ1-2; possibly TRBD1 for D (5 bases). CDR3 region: CASSQVSGGSIYGYTF. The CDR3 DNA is TGTGCCAGCAGCCAAGTATCCGGGGGTAGTATCTATGGCTACACCTTC.